This T cell receptor (beta chain) was captured by sequencing in a study of T-cell reconstitution after alpha-beta-depleted transplantation in children. Study results and caveats: Newly generated T cells supplied most T-cell counts and diversity one year post-transplant.

Unique molecular identifiers were incorporated when the TCRbeta library was constructed. MiXCR was run by TCRdb on the PCR reads, yielding one entry per CDR3 protein. The profile shows some 550,000 distinct CDR3 sequences, 23% of them singletons. CDR1 and CDR2 (germline): MNHNS, SASEGT. The CDR3 sequence is 13 residues long. The germline V and J ends were trimmed by 10 bases and 5 bases, with 15 bases remaining between them. This clonotype appeared a few times. Its antigen is not known. Sequences were derived from PBMCs, mostly from graft donor cells, sampled 360 days after TCRalphabeta/CD19-depleted stem cell transplant. The sequence came from a boy under two years old who had a stem cell transplant for acute myeloid leukemia, so the T cells may come from the graft donor. J is TRBJ2-1 and V is TRBV6-1; D tentatively reads TRBD1 or TRBD2 (5 bases each). The CDR3 bases are TGTGCCACAGTAGGGACGGTAGACAATGAGCAGTTCTTC. Its translation: CATVGTVDNEQFF.